A single sample gave rise to the 20 T cell receptor beta chains below, sequenced in a study of T cells in Graves' hyperthyroidism and ophthalmopathy. TCR beta CDR3 regions were amplified from RNA transcripts. A set of HTBI primers served as the primers for a first-round RT-PCR of the TCR CDR3. A single record per CDR3 protein comes from TCRdb applying MiXCR to the multiplex PCR reads. Altogether some 600,000 distinct CDR3 sequences are present, approximately 15% being singletons, with the ten largest covering 5% to 7%. Sequencing was carried out using blood. These receptors were obtained from a woman younger than 45 with Graves' hyperthyroidism that later progressed to Graves' ophthalmopathy.

This clonotype occurred many times. J is TRBJ1-2 and V is TRBV24-1; TRBD1 matches at 9 bases. The V and J ends lost 3 bases and 2 bases, in that order; junction bases with no gene match: 6. The CDR3 has 16 amino acids. Germline assignment: CDR1 KGHDR and CDR2 SFDVKD. DNA for the CDR3: TGTGCCACCAGTGATCCGGTAGGGACAGGGAACTATGGCTACACCTTC. This codes for CATSDPVGTGNYGYTF.

This chain links TRBV7-2 with TRBJ1-1; D perhaps matches TRBD1 (6 bases). Germline CDR1 SGHTA, CDR2 FQGNSA. The V gene lost 6 bases and the J gene lost 3 bases, with 17 bases spanning the gap. The CDR3 extends over 15 amino acids. The CDR3 DNA reads as TGTGCCAGCAGGCGGCAGGGGATTGCGGACACTGAAGCTTTCTTT. Its protein product is CASRRQGIADTEAFF.

This clonotype was recorded many times. The V and J genes are TRBV19 and TRBJ1-4, with D maybe TRBD1 (5 bases). The CDR3 totals 14 residues. The germline V and J ends were trimmed by 4 bases and 8 bases, with 14 bases remaining between them. The germline gives CDR1 LNHDA, CDR2 SQIVND (reference sequence). The CDR3 loop reads CASSTWQGNEKLFF. The DNA for the CDR3 is TGTGCCAGTAGTACTTGGCAGGGCAACGAAAAACTGTTTTTT.

This clonotype showed up many times. CDR3 region: CALNTGTVSNQPQHF. The CDR3 coding sequence is TGTGCCTTAAACACCGGGACAGTTAGCAATCAGCCCCAGCATTTT. This chain joins TRBV11-3 and TRBJ1-5; the match to TRBD1 covers 7 bases. This CDR3 is built from 15 residues. CDR1 is SGHNT and CDR2 is YENEEA in the germline V gene. With V trimmed by 11 bases and J by 0 bases, 10 bases remained unmatched.

In this sample, this clonotype turned up many times. J is TRBJ1-5 and V is TRBV2; D not resolved. CDR3 size: 13 residues. Germline values: CDR1 SNHLY, CDR2 FYNNEI. The germline V and J ends were trimmed by 6 bases and 4 bases, with 10 bases remaining between them. DNA for the CDR3: TGTGCCAGCAGCCAGACGGGGAATCAGCCCCAGCATTTT. It yields the protein CASSQTGNQPQHF.

This clonotype was detected many times. The rearrangement links TRBV19 to TRBJ1-4, with D tentatively TRBD1 (6 bases). V lost 5 bases and J lost 1, with 11 bases in between. Germline CDR1 LNHDA, CDR2 SQIVND (reference sequence). The CDR3 has 15 amino acids. CDR3 nucleotides: TGTGCCAGTAGTGACCAACAGGGAACTAATGAAAAACTGTTTTTT. It is translated as CASSDQQGTNEKLFF.

In its sample, this clonotype was seen many times. The V gene is TRBV2, the J gene TRBJ2-1, with TRBD2 matching 7 bases. CDR1 and CDR2 from the germline V gene are SNHLY and FYNNEI. V was pared by 8 bases and J by 4 bases, with 11 bases of the junction left unmatched. The CDR3 totals 15 residues. The CDR3 spells CASFGASGLYNEQFF. The CDR3 nucleotides are TGTGCCAGCTTCGGGGCTAGCGGACTATACAATGAGCAGTTCTTC.

This clonotype was counted at least ten times. DNA of the CDR3: TGCGCCAGCATTGAGGGAACAGACACTGAAGCTTTCTTT. It specifies CASIEGTDTEAFF. The genes are TRBV5-1 and TRBJ1-1; D is ambiguous. This CDR3 comprises 13 residues. From germline, CDR1 is SGHRS and CDR2 YFSETQ. V dropped 6 bases and J dropped 3 bases, with 12 bases sitting between them.

In its sample, this clonotype was seen a few times. The chain employs TRBV27 and TRBJ1-5; 9 nucleotides line up with TRBD1. Germline CDR1 is MNHEY and CDR2 is SMNVEV (reference sequence). The V and J ends lost 6 bases and 5 bases, in that order; junction bases with no gene match: 11. The CDR3 has 16 residues. The CDR3 sequence is CASRLTGGASYQPQHF. Here the CDR3 DNA reads TGTGCCAGCAGACTGACAGGGGGAGCTTCCTATCAGCCCCAGCATTTT.

This clonotype was seen at least ten times. This chain links TRBV20-1 with TRBJ2-3, with D perhaps TRBD1 or TRBD2 (5 bases each). Per germline, CDR1 DFQATT and CDR2 SNEGSKA (reference sequence). The V gene lost 4 bases and the J gene lost 6 bases, with 11 bases spanning the gap. This CDR3 spans 12 amino acids. CDR3 sequence reads: CSATGPGDTQYF. CDR3 in DNA: TGCAGTGCTACGGGACCCGGGGATACGCAGTATTTT.

This clonotype was recorded many times. This sequence joins TRBV29-1 and TRBJ1-2, with TRBD1 matching 9 bases. Germline values: CDR1 SQVTM, CDR2 ANQGSEA. The trim removed 6 bases at V and 5 bases at J, leaving 10 bases unmatched. The CDR3 contains 14 residues. CDR3 sequence: CSVNTGTGIYGYTF. In DNA, the CDR3 is TGCAGCGTCAACACCGGGACAGGGATTTATGGCTACACCTTC.

This clonotype was counted only a few times. The chain couples TRBV5-1 to TRBJ2-1; 10 bases line up with TRBD2. Germline-derived CDR1 and CDR2 are SGHRS and YFSETQ. V trimming: 3 bases; J trimming: 4 bases; junction bases outside the gene matches: 4. The CDR3 has 15 amino acids. CDR3 DNA sequence: TGCGCCAGCAGCTCCGCTAGCGGGAGTTACAATGAGCAGTTCTTC. Its translation is CASSSASGSYNEQFF. Together with reference TRBV5-1 and TRBJ2-1, the CDR3 gives the full variable domain: KAGVTQTPRYLIKTRGQQVTLSCSPISGHRSVSWYQQTPGQGLQFLFEYFSETQRNKGNFPGRFSGRQFSNSRSEMNVSTLELGDSALYLCASSSASGSYNEQFFGPGTRLTVL.

This clonotype was counted many times. Germline is not matched at one junction end, which may reflect a read error. The gene calls are TRBV4-1 and TRBJ1-1; unclear D gene. Germline loops: CDR1 MGHRA, CDR2 YSYEKL. This CDR3 comprises 16 residues. The CDR3 reads CASSLLSWVGNTKAFF. The DNA for the CDR3 is TGCGCCAGCAGCCTCCTGAGTTGGGTCGGGAACACTAAAGCTTTCTTT.

This clonotype was counted many times. The CDR3 DNA is TGTGCCAGCAGCTTAGAGGGACTAGCGGAGGAAGAGACCCAGTACTTC. Translation gives CASSLEGLAEEETQYF. The rearrangement uses TRBV7-2 and TRBJ2-5, with 11 bases identical to TRBD2. With V trimmed by 1 base and J by 3 bases, 4 bases remained unmatched. The CDR3 sequence is 16 residues long. Germline-derived CDR1 and CDR2 are SGHTA and FQGNSA.

The DNA for the CDR3 is TGTGCCGGCAACGAGCAGTACTTC. Amino acid sequence: CAGNEQYF. The rearrangement uses TRBV7-9 and TRBJ2-7; D is ambiguous. The CDR3 loop spans 8 amino acids. The germline gives CDR1 SEHNR, CDR2 FQNEAQ (reference sequence). Trimming took 11 bases from V and 5 from J, leaving 4 bases between them.

This clonotype was recorded at least ten times. V usage is TRBV14 and J usage is TRBJ1-2, with D possibly TRBD1 on 5 matching bases. Germline CDR1 SGHDN, CDR2 FVKESK. Between the trimmed V and J ends, which lost 1 base and 4 bases, there was a span of 10 bases. The CDR3 contains 14 residues. CDR3 nucleotide sequence: TGTGCCAGCAGCCAAGCCGACAGCGTCTATGGCTACACCTTC. It is translated as CASSQADSVYGYTF.

This clonotype has a count of ten or more. The chain links TRBV6-1 to TRBJ1-6; no clear D gene. Germline loops: CDR1 MNHNS, CDR2 SASEGT. V was pared by 7 bases and J by 7 bases, with 11 bases between. CDR3 length: 13 residues. Written as DNA, the CDR3 is TGTGCCAGCAATTTGGACGGGAATTCACCCCTCCACTTT. Residues: CASNLDGNSPLHF.

This clonotype occurred many times. V is TRBV6-1 and J is TRBJ1-4, with D uncertain. The CDR3 spans 13 residues. V was pared by 5 bases and J by 7 bases, with 11 bases between. The germline CDR1 and CDR2 sequences are MNHNS and SASEGT. Here the CDR3 DNA reads TGTGCCAGCAGTTATTATATCCGTGAAAAACTGTTTTTT. Amino acid sequence: CASSYYIREKLFF.

This clonotype occurred many times. This rearrangement joins TRBV19 to TRBJ2-5; D is uncertain. Germline CDR1 reads LNHDA; CDR2 reads SQIVND (reference sequence). The CDR3 length is 15 residues. V dropped 3 bases and J dropped 5 bases, with 16 bases sitting between them. CDR3 protein: CASSITLGLLETQYF. The CDR3 DNA sequence: TGTGCCAGTAGTATTACACTCGGTCTTTTGGAGACCCAGTACTTC.

This clonotype has a count of ten or more. J is TRBJ1-2 and V is TRBV20-1; 7 bases match TRBD1. This CDR3 is 14 amino acids long. V dropped 4 bases and J dropped 2; count of bases not matched to a gene: 7. Germline CDR1 and CDR2: DFQATT and SNEGSKA (reference sequence). The CDR3 nucleotides read TGCAGTGCTACTGGACAGGCATCAAACTATGGCTACACCTTC. Residues: CSATGQASNYGYTF.